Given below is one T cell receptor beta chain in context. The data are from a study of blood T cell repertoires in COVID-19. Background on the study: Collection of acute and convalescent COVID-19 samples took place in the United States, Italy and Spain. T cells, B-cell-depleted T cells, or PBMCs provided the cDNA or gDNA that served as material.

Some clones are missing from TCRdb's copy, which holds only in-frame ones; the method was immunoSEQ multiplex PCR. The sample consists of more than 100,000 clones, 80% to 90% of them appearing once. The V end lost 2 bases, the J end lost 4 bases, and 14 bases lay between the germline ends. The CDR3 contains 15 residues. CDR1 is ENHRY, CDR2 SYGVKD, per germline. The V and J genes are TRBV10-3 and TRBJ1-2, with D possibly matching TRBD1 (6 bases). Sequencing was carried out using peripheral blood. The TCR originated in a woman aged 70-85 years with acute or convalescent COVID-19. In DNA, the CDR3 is TGTGCCATCAGTGAGAAGGACAGCGAAGTCTATGGCTACACCTTC. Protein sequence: CAISEKDSEVYGYTF.